The TCR beta chain under discussion was sequenced for a study of Graves' ophthalmopathy and Graves' hyperthyroidism. This clonotype was seen at least ten times. RNA transcripts served as template for amplifying TCR beta CDR3 sequences. The library came from an HTBI-primed first-round RT-PCR and a second-round multiplex PCR. TCRdb re-analysed the multiplex PCR reads in MiXCR, keeping a single row per CDR3 protein. The repertoire holds approximately 15,000 distinct CDR3 sequences, 46% seen once, with around 25% in the top ten. Germline CDR1 SEHNR, CDR2 FQNEAQ (reference sequence). The CDR3 contains 15 residues. Deletions cut 7 bases from V and 2 bases from J, with 18 bases between.

The chain joins TRBV7-9 to TRBJ2-7; D is possibly TRBD1 or TRBD2 (6 bases each). What was sequenced was peripheral blood. This clonotype was sampled from a woman aged 40 to 50 with stable Graves' hyperthyroidism. The CDR3 DNA reads as TGTGCCAGCACCCCTCTGAGGGGGGACACCTACGAGCAGTACTTC. Its protein product is CASTPLRGDTYEQYF. Full variable domain (rest looked up from reference TRBV7-9 and TRBJ2-7): DTGVSQNPRHKITKRGQNVTFRCDPISEHNRLYWYRQTLGQGPEFLTYFQNEAQLEKSRLLSDRFSAERPKGSFSTLEIQRTEQGDSAMYLCASTPLRGDTYEQYFGPGTRLTVT.